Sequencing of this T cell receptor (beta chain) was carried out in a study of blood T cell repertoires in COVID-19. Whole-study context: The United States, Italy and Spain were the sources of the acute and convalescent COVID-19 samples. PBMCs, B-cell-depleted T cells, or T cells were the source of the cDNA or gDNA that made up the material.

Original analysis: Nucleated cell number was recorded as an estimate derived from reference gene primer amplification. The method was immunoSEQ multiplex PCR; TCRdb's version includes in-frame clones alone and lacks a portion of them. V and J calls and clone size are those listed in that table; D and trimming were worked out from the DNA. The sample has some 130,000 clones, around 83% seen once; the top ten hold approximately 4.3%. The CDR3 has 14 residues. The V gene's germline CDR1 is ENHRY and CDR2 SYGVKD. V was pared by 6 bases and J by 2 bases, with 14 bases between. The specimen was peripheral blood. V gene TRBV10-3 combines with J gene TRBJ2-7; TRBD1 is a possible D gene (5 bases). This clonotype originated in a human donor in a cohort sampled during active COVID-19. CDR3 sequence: CAIRTEGYPYEQYF. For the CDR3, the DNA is TGTGCCATCAGGACAGAAGGGTACCCCTACGAGCAGTACTTC.